The entry below describes one TCR beta chain. Measured with immunoSEQ multiplex PCR; TCRdb has only the in-frame clones, and not every one. There are roughly 350,000 clones in the sample; about 89% occur only once, and less than 11% lies in the top ten. The V and J ends lost 3 bases and 3 bases, in that order; junction bases with no gene match: 4. CDR3 length equals 16 residues. Germline V gene sequence: CDR1 SGHTS, CDR2 YDEGEE. The entry originates in a study of blood T cell repertoires in COVID-19. What was sequenced was peripheral blood. V and J are TRBV5-8 and TRBJ2-2; 11 nucleotides align to TRBD2. The source is a woman aged 30 to 39 with COVID-19, enrolled during active disease. The CDR3 region has the DNA TGTGCCAGCAGCTGGAGACTAGCGGGGTACACCGGGGAGCTGTTTTTT. Translated: CASSWRLAGYTGELFF. Full variable domain (remainder filled in from reference TRBV5-8 and TRBJ2-2): EAGVTQSPTHLIKTRGQQATLRCSPISGHTSVYWYQQALGLGLQFLLWYDEGEERNRGNFPPRFSGRQFPNYSSELNVNALELEDSALYLCASSWRLAGYTGELFFGEGSRLTVL.